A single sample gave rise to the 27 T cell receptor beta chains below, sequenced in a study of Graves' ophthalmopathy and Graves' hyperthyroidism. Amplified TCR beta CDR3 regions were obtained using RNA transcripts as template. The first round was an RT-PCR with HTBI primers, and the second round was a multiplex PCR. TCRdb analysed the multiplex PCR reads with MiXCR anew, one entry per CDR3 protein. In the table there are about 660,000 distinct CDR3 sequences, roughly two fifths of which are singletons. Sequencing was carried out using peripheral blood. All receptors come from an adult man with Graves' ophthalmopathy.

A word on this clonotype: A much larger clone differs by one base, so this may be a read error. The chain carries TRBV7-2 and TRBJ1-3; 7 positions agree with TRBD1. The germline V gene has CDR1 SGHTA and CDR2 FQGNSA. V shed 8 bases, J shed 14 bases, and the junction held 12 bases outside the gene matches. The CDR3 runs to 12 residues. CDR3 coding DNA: TGTGCCAGCTACTTGTCAGGGGGGATTTTATATTTT. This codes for CASYLSGGILYF.

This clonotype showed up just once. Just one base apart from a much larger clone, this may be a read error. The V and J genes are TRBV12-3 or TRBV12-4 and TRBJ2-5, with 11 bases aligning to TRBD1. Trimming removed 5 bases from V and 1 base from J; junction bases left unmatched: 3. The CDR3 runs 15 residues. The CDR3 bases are TGTGCCAGCAGTCCGGGACAGGGGGTCCAAGAGACCCAGTACTTC. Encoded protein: CASSPGQGVQETQYF.

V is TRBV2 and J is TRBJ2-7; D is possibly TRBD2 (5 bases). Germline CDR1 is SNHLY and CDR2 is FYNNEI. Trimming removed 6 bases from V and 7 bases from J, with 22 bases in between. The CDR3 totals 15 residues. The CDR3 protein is CASRSGGSINNEQYF. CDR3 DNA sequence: TGTGCCAGCAGGTCCGGAGGTAGTATCAACAATGAGCAGTACTTC.

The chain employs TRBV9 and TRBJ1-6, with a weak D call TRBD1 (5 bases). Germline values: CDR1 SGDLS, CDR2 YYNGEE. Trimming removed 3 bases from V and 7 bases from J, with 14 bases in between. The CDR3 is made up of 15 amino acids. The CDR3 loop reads CASSAGPTGNSPLHF. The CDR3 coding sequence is TGTGCCAGCAGCGCGGGGCCCACCGGGAATTCACCCCTCCACTTT. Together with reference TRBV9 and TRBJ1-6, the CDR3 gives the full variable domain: DSGVTQTPKHLITATGQRVTLRCSPRSGDLSVYWYQQSLDQGLQFLIQYYNGEERAKGNILERFSAQQFPDLHSELNLSSLELGDSALYFCASSAGPTGNSPLHFGNGTRLTVT.

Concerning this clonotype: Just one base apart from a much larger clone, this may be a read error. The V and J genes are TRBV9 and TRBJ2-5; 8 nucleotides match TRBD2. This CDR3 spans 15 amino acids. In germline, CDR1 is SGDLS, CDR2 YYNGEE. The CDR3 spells CVSSPGGMEWETQYF. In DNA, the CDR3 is TGTGTCAGCAGCCCGGGGGGGATGGAGTGGGAGACCCAGTACTTC.

The CDR3 nucleotides read TGTGCCAGCAGTCCAGGGAGGAGGGGGCGAGGCTATGGCTACACCTTC. It specifies CASSPGRRGRGYGYTF. The V and J genes are TRBV11-2 and TRBJ1-2, with TRBD1 matching 7 bases. J lost 4 bases, V lost 6 bases, and 14 bases had no gene match. This CDR3 contains 16 residues. In germline, CDR1 is SGHAT, CDR2 FQNNGV.

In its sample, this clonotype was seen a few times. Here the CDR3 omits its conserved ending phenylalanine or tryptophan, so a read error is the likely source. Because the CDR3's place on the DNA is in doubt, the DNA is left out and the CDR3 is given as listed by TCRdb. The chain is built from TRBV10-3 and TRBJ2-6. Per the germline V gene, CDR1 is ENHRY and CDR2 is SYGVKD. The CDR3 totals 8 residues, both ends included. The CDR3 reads CAISELTS.

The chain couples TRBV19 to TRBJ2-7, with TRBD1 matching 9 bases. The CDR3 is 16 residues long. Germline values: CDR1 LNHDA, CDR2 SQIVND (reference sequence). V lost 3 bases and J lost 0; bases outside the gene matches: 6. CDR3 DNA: TGTGCCAGTAGTATCGGTGGGACAGGGAGCTCCTACGAGCAGTACTTC. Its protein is CASSIGGTGSSYEQYF.

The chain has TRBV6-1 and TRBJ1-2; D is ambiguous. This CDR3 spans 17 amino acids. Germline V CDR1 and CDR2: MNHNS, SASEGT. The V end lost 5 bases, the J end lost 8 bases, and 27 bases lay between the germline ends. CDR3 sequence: CASSYSIRVVDSSGYTF. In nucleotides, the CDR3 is TGTGCCAGCAGTTACTCGATAAGAGTTGTGGATTCGAGCGGCTACACCTTC.

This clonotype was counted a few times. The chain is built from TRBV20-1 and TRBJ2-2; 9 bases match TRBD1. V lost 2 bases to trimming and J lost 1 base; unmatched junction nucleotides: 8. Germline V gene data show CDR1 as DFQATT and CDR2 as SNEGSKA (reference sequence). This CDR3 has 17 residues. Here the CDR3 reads CSARTFGQGMNTGELFF. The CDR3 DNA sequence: TGCAGTGCTAGAACTTTCGGACAGGGGATGAACACCGGGGAGCTGTTTTTT.

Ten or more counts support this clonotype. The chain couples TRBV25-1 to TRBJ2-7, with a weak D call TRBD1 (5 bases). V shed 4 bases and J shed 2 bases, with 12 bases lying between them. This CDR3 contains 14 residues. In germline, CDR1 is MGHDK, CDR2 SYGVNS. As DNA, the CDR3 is TGTGCCAGCAGTGGCGCAGGGCCCACCTACGAGCAGTACTTC. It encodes CASSGAGPTYEQYF.

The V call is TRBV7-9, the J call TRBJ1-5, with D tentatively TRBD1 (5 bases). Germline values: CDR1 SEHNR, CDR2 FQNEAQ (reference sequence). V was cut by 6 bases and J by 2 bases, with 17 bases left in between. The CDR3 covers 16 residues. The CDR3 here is CASSGLLAGGNQPQHF. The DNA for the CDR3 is TGTGCCAGCAGTGGCCTATTGGCGGGGGGCAATCAGCCCCAGCATTTT.

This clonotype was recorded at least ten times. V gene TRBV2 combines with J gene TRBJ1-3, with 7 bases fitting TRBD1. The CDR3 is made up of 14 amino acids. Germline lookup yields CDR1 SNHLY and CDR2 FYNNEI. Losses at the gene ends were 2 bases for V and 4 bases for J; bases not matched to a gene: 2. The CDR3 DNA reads TGTGCCAGCAGTGAAAGGGACAGCGGAAACACCATATATTTT. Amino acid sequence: CASSERDSGNTIYF.

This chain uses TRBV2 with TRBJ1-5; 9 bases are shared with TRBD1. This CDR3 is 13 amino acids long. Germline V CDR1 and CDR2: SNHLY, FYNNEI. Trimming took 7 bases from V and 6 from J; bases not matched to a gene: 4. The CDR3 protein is CASTGQGRQPQHF. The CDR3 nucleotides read TGTGCCAGCACCGGACAGGGGCGTCAGCCCCAGCATTTT.

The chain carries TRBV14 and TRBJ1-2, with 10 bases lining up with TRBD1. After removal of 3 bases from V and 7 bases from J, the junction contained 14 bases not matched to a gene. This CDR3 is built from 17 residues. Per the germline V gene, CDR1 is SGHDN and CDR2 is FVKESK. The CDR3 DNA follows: TGTGCCAGCAGCCATTCCTGGGGGACAGGGGAGCGAAGTGGCTACACCTTC. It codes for CASSHSWGTGERSGYTF.

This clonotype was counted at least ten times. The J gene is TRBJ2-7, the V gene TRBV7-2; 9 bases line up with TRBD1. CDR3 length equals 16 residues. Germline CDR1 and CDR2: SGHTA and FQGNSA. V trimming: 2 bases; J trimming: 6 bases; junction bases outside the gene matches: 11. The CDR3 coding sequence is TGTGCCAGCAGCTTAATGGGACAGGGAAGCCCCATCGAGCAGTACTTC. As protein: CASSLMGQGSPIEQYF.

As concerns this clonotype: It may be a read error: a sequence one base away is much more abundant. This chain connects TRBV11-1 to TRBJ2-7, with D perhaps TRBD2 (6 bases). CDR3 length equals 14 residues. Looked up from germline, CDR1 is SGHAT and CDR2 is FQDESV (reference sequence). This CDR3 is CASTLKGGGYEQHF. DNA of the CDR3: TGTGCCAGCACCCTAAAGGGAGGCGGCTACGAGCAGCACTTC.

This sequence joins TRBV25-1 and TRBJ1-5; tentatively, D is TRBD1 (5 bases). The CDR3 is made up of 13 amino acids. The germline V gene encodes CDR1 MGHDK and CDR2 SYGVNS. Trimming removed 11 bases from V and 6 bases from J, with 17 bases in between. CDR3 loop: CAWSGSGRQPQHF. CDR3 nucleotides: TGTGCCTGGAGTGGATCGGGACGTCAGCCCCAGCATTTT.

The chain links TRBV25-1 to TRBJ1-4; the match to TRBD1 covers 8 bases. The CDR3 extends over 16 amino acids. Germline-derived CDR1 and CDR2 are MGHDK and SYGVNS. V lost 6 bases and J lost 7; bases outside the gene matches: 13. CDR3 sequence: CASSQGQGARVEKLFF. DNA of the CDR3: TGTGCCAGCAGCCAAGGTCAGGGGGCGCGTGTTGAAAAACTGTTTTTT.

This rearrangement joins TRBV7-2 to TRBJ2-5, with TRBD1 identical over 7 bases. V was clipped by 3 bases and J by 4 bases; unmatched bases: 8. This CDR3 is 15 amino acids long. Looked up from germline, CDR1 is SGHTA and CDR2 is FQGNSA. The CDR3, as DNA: TGTGCCAGCAGCTTCGACAGGGTGTATGGAGAGACCCAGTACTTC. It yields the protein CASSFDRVYGETQYF.

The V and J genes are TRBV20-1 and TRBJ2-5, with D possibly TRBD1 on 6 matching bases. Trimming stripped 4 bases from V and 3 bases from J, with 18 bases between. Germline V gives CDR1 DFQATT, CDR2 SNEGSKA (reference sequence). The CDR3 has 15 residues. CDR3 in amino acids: CSATPPGQTEETQYF. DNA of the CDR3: TGCAGTGCTACACCCCCGGGACAAACAGAAGAGACCCAGTACTTC.

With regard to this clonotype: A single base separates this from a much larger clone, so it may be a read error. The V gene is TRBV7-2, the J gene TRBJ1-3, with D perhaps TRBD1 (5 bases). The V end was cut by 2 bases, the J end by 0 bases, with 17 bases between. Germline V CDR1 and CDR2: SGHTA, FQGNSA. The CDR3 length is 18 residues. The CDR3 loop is CASSLNSPDGGSGNTIYF. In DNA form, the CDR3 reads TGTGCCAGCAGCTTAAACTCCCCGGACGGGGGCTCTGGAAACACCATATATTTT.

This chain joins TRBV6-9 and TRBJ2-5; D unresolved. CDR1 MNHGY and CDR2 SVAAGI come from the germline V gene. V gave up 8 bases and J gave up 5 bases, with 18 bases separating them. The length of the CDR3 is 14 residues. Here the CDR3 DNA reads TGTGCCAGCTCACATTCCGTTAGACGGGAGACCCAGTACTTC. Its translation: CASSHSVRRETQYF.

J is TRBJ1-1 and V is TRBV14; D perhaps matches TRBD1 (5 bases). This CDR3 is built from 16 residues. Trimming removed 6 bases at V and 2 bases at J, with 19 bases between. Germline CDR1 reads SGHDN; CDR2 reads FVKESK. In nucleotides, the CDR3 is TGTGCCAGCAGTAGTACCGGGACCCCGATCAACACTGAAGCTTTCTTT. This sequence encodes CASSSTGTPINTEAFF.

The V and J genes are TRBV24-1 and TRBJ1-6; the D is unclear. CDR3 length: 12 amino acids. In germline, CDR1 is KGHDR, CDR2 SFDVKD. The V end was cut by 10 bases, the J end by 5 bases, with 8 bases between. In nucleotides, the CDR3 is TGTGCCACGGCTAGCAATAATTCACCCCTCCACTTT. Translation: CATASNNSPLHF.

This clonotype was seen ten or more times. CDR3 sequence reads: CASRYRVGETQYF. CDR3 bases: TGTGCCAGCAGATACAGGGTAGGCGAGACCCAGTACTTC. This chain uses TRBV2 with TRBJ2-5; tentatively, D is TRBD1 (6 bases). Trimming removed 6 bases from V and 5 bases from J, with 13 bases in between. Looked up from germline, CDR1 is SNHLY and CDR2 is FYNNEI. There are 13 residues in the CDR3.

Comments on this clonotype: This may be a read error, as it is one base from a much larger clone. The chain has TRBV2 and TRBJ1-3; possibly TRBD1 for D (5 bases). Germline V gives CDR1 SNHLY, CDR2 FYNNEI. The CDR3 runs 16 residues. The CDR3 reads CASSVNWGPGGNAIYF. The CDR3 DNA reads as TGTGCCAGCAGTGTTAATTGGGGCCCGGGGGGAAACGCCATATATTTT.